This T cell receptor beta chain emerged from a study of blood T cells in healthy people across ages. With a J-beta primer mix and a sample-barcoded 5' primer, a second PCR ran about 7 to 11 cycles. Each of the cDNA molecules was tagged by a template-switch adaptor with 12 random nucleotides. TCRdb redid the calling of the 5' RACE reads with MiXCR, one entry per CDR3 protein. The sample has hundreds of thousands of distinct CDR3 sequences; over 40% are singletons. The sample, roughly 9.1 milliliters of peripheral blood, was drawn from each donor. No fewer than 5.5 micrograms of total RNA were isolated from every sample. This clonotype originated in a man older than 75 in good health. The sample was blood.

CDR3 DNA: TGTGCCAGCAGCTTGGGCAGGGCCGAGTCGGCCCAGCATTTT. Translation: CASSLGRAESAQHF. This sequence joins TRBV5-6 and TRBJ1-5, with TRBD1 as a possible D gene (5 bases). This CDR3 spans 14 amino acids. V was pared by 0 bases and J by 11 bases, with 15 bases between. Germline V gene data show CDR1 as SGHDT and CDR2 as YYEEEE.